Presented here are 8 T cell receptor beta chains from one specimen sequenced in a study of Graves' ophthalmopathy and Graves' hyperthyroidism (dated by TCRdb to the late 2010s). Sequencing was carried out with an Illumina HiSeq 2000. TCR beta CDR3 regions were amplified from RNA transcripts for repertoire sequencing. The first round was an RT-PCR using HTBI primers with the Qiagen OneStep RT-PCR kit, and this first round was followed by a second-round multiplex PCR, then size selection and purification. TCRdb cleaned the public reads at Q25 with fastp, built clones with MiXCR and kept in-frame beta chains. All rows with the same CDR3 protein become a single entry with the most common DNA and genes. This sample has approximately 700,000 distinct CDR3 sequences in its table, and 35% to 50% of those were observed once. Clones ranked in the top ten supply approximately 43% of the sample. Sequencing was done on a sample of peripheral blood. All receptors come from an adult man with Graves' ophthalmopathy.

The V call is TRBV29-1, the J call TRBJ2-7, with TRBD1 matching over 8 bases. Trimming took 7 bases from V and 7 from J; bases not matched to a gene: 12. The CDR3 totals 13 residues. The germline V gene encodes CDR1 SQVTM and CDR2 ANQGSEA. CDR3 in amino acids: CSGDRGLNNEQYF. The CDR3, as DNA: TGCAGCGGTGACAGGGGCTTAAACAATGAGCAGTACTTC.

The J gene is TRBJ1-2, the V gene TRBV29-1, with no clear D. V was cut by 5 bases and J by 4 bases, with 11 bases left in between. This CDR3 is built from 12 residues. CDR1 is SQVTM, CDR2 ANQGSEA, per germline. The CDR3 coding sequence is TGCAGCGTTACGGGTCTTCTCTATGGCTACACCTTC. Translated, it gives CSVTGLLYGYTF.

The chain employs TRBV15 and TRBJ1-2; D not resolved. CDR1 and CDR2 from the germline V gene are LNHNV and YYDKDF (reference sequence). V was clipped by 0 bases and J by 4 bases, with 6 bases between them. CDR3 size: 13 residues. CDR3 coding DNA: TGTGCCACCAGCAGAGATATGGCCTATGGCTACACCTTC. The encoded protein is CATSRDMAYGYTF.

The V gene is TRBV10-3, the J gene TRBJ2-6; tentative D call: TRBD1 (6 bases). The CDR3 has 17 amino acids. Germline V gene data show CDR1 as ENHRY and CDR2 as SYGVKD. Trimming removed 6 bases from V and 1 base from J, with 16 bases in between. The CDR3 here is CAISPGTLFSGANVLTF. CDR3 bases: TGTGCCATCAGCCCCGGGACACTCTTTTCTGGGGCCAACGTCCTGACTTTC.

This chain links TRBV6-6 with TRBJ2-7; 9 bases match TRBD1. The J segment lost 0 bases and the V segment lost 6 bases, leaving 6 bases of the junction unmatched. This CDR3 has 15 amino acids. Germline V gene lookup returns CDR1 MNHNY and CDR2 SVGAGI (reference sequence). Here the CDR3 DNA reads TGTGCCAGCAGGAACCTGGGACAGGGCTCCTACGAGCAGTACTTC. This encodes CASRNLGQGSYEQYF.

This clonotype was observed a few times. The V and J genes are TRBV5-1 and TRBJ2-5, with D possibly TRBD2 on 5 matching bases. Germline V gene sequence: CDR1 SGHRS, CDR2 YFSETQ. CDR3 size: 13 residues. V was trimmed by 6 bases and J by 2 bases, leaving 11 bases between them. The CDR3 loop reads CASKRTVQETQYF. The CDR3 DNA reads TGCGCCAGCAAGAGGACTGTTCAAGAGACCCAGTACTTC.

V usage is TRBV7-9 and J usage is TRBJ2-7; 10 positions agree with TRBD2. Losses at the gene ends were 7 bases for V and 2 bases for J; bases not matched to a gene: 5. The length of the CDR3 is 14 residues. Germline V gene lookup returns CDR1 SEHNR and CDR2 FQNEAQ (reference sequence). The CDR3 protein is CASTQSGGAYEQYF. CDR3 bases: TGTGCCAGCACCCAAAGCGGGGGGGCCTACGAGCAGTACTTC.

CDR3 amino acids: CASSFWDRANTEAFF. CDR3 bases: TGTGCCAGCAGCTTTTGGGACAGGGCGAACACTGAAGCTTTCTTT. The V gene is TRBV7-9, the J gene TRBJ1-1, with 9 nucleotides matching TRBD1. This CDR3 region has 15 residues. V lost 3 bases, J lost 1 base, and 3 bases stayed unmatched. CDR1 is SEHNR and CDR2 is FQNEAQ in the germline V gene (reference sequence).